These 12 T cell receptor beta chains were sequenced from one sample in a study of response to subunit inactivated influenza vaccine. In TCRdb, the RT-PCR reads were re-called with MiXCR into one record per CDR3 protein. The sample includes 630,000 or so distinct CDR3 sequences, 15% to 19% of them seen just once. The source material was PBMCs from blood, sampled 11 to 12 days after vaccination. The receptors here all came from a man aged 50-59 years who received an inactivated influenza vaccine.

V is TRBV7-8 and J is TRBJ2-2; TRBD2 might be the D (5 bases). CDR1 and CDR2 (germline): SGHVS, FQNEAQ. The CDR3 totals 15 residues. V lost 2 bases and J 4 bases, leaving 11 bases between the germline ends. In DNA, the CDR3 is TGTGCCAGCAGCTTACCCCGGGGTGGCACCGGGGAGCTGTTTTTT. It is translated as CASSLPRGGTGELFF.

V usage is TRBV4-1 and J usage is TRBJ1-2, with a possible D match to TRBD1 (6 bases). With 1 base removed from V and 5 bases from J, the gap between germline ends came to 8 bases. Germline V gives CDR1 MGHRA, CDR2 YSYEKL. The CDR3 has 13 residues. CDR3 DNA: TGCGCCAGCAGCCAAGTAGGGGGTTATGGCTACACCTTC. Translating it yields CASSQVGGYGYTF.

The rearrangement uses TRBV28 and TRBJ1-5, with a weak D call TRBD1 (6 bases). CDR3 length equals 15 residues. Germline values: CDR1 MDHEN, CDR2 SYDVKM. V lost 4 bases and J lost 2, with 12 bases in between. CDR3 bases: TGTGCCAGCAGTTCAGGGGTTAAAGGCAATCAGCCCCAGCATTTT. Residues: CASSSGVKGNQPQHF.

The chain combines TRBV7-8 with TRBJ2-7; 8 nucleotides line up with TRBD1. This CDR3 has 16 residues. J gave up 3 bases and V 1 base, and 8 bases lay outside the gene matches. Germline V CDR1 and CDR2: SGHVS, FQNEAQ. The CDR3 nucleotides read TGTGCCAGCAGCTTAGACGTCCAGGGGGCGGTCTACGAGCAGTACTTC. It specifies CASSLDVQGAVYEQYF.

This clonotype has only a few counts. The chain couples TRBV11-2 to TRBJ1-1; the D is unclear. The CDR3 sequence is 15 residues long. Trimming cost V 1 base and J 1 base, with 10 bases left between them. CDR1 and CDR2 (germline): SGHAT, FQNNGV. This chain's CDR3 is CASSLGWQENTEAFF. The CDR3 DNA reads as TGTGCCAGCAGCTTAGGCTGGCAGGAGAACACTGAAGCTTTCTTT.

The chain has TRBV7-6 and TRBJ2-7; D possibly corresponds to TRBD1 (6 bases). Germline-derived CDR1 and CDR2 are SGHVS and FNYEAQ. V gave up 1 base and J gave up 4 bases, with 17 bases separating them. This CDR3 comprises 16 residues. The CDR3 sequence is CASSLGRQERIYEQYF. Written as DNA, the CDR3 is TGTGCCAGCAGCTTAGGGCGACAGGAGAGAATTTACGAGCAGTACTTC. Looking up the rest from reference TRBV7-6 and TRBJ2-7 gives the full variable domain: GAGVSQSPRYKVTKRGQDVALRCDPISGHVSLYWYRQALGQGPEFLTYFNYEAQQDKSGLPNDRFSAERPEGSISTLTIQRTEQRDSAMYRCASSLGRQERIYEQYFGPGTRLTVT.

This sequence joins TRBV28 and TRBJ2-7; tentative D call: TRBD2 (6 bases). The CDR3 runs to 14 residues. V lost 6 bases and J lost 2, with 14 bases in between. Germline V gives CDR1 MDHEN, CDR2 SYDVKM. Here the CDR3 DNA reads TGTGCCAGCAGCGGGACTCAGAGCCCCTACGAGCAGTACTTC. It is translated as CASSGTQSPYEQYF.

This clonotype occurred a few times. This rearrangement joins TRBV12-3 or TRBV12-4 to TRBJ2-2; TRBD2 agrees at 8 bases. J was trimmed by 6 bases and V by 6 bases; bases with no gene match: 3. The CDR3 runs 13 residues. The CDR3 coding sequence is TGTGCCAGCAGCAGCGGGAGAGCCGGGGAGCTGTTTTTT. This encodes CASSSGRAGELFF.

This clonotype was seen a handful of times. Here the CDR3 DNA reads TGTGCCAGCAAGGAGGGATTCTTCGACTATGGCTACACCTTC. Translating it yields CASKEGFFDYGYTF. The V call is TRBV2, the J call TRBJ1-2; D is unclear. CDR1 and CDR2 from the germline V gene are SNHLY and FYNNEI. Trimming pared 7 bases from V and 3 bases from J, leaving 15 bases between. The CDR3 is 14 residues long.

This clonotype was counted a few times. This chain connects TRBV24-1 to TRBJ2-1, with a possible D match to TRBD1 (7 bases). CDR1 KGHDR and CDR2 SFDVKD come from the germline V gene. This CDR3 comprises 15 residues. V lost 4 bases and J 7 bases, leaving 16 bases between the germline ends. CDR3 loop: CATSEGGGVGNEQFF. DNA for the CDR3: TGTGCCACCAGTGAAGGGGGCGGGGTTGGTAATGAGCAGTTCTTC.

This clonotype was counted a few times. The chain couples TRBV11-3 to TRBJ2-5, with TRBD1 matching over 8 bases. The CDR3 has 15 amino acids. The germline V gene encodes CDR1 SGHNT and CDR2 YENEEA. The V and J ends lost 3 bases and 4 bases, in that order; junction bases with no gene match: 7. CDR3 DNA sequence: TGTGCCAGCAGCTTCGGGTCGGGACAGGTAGAGACCCAGTACTTC. This encodes CASSFGSGQVETQYF.

This clonotype was seen more than once but under ten times. The genes are TRBV10-3 and TRBJ1-1; possible D gene TRBD1, 6 bases. The ends were cut back, 8 bases at V and 0 bases at J, with 16 bases in the middle. Germline V lookup: CDR1 ENHRY, CDR2 SYGVKD. The CDR3 runs to 15 residues. The CDR3: CAIGGGLGMNTEAFF. The CDR3 nucleotides read TGTGCCATCGGGGGCGGTCTGGGGATGAACACTGAAGCTTTCTTT.